The 5 T cell receptor beta chains reported below all come from one sample, sequenced in a study of monozygotic twins with inflammatory bowel disease. TCRdb reprocessed the 5' RACE reads; each CDR3 protein has one entry and no DNA is given. The table lists approximately 300,000 distinct CDR3 sequences, with roughly 5.3% in the top ten. The source material was blood. The receptors originated from a human donor with ulcerative colitis or Crohn's disease, or a healthy co-twin of an affected twin (not recorded which).

This rearrangement joins TRBV20-1 to TRBJ1-2; no DNA is available, so the TRBD1 call from TCRdb remains unchecked. Germline assignment: CDR1 DFQATT and CDR2 SNEGSKA (reference sequence). This CDR3 has 12 amino acids. The CDR3 sequence is CSASGQTYGYTF.

CDR3 sequence: CASSRTSGGYQNTGELFF. The V gene is TRBV6-1, the J gene TRBJ2-2; the TCRdb call, TRBD2, lacks DNA for checking. CDR3 size: 18 residues. CDR1 is MNHNS and CDR2 is SASEGT in the germline V gene.

This chain connects TRBV24-1 to TRBJ2-3; the TCRdb D gene call, TRBD1, has no DNA to confirm it. Germline loops: CDR1 KGHDR, CDR2 SFDVKD. CDR3 length equals 16 residues. The chain's CDR3 is CATSDPDRPRGDTQYF.

The J gene is TRBJ2-3, the V gene TRBV7-8; TCRdb returns TRBD2, unconfirmable since there is no DNA. The germline V gene encodes CDR1 SGHVS and CDR2 FQNEAQ. The CDR3 spans 18 residues. The CDR3 reads CASSLDSGPRRGTDTQYF.

This rearrangement joins TRBV11-2 to TRBJ2-1; TCRdb returns TRBD1, unconfirmable since there is no DNA. The CDR3 loop spans 16 amino acids. CDR1 is SGHAT, CDR2 FQNNGV, per germline. The CDR3 here is CASSLSGQGAGFEQFF.